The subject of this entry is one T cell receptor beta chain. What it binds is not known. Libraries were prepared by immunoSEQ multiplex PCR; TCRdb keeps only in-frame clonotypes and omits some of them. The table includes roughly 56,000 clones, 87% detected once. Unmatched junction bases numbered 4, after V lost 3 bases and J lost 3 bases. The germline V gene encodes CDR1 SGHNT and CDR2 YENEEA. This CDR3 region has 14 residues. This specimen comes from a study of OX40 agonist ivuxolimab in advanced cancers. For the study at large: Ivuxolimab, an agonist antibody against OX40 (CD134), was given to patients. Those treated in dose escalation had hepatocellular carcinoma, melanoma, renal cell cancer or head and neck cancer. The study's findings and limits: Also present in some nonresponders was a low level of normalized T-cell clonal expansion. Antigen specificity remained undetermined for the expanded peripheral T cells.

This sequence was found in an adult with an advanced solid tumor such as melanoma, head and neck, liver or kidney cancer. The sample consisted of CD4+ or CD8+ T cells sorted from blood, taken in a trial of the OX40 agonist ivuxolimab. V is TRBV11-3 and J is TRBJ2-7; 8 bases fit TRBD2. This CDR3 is CASSLGLAGYEQYF. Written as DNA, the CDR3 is TGTGCCAGCAGCTTGGGCCTAGCGGGCTACGAGCAGTACTTC.